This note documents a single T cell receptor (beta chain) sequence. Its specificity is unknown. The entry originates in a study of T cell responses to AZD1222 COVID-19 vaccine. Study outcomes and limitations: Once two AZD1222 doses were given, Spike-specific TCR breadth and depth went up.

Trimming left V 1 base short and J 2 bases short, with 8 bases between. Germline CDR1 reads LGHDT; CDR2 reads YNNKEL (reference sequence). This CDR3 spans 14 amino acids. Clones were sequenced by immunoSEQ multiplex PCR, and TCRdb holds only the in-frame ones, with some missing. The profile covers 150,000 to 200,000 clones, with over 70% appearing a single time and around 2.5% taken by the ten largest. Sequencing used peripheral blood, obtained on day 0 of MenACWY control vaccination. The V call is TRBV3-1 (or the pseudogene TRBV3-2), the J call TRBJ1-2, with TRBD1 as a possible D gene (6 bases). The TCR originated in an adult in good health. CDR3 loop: CASSQARGNYGYTF. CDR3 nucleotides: TGTGCCAGCAGCCAAGCCAGGGGAAACTATGGCTACACCTTC.